This T cell receptor (beta chain) emerged from a study of pediatric ulcerative colitis. Sequencing used immunoSEQ multiplex PCR; TCRdb keeps in-frame clones, though not all of them. Among fewer than 20,000 clones listed, 74% were seen once. V lost 0 bases to trimming and J lost 2 bases; unmatched junction nucleotides: 5. Germline-derived CDR1 and CDR2 are SGHRS and YFSETQ. CDR3 length: 16 residues. During colonoscopy, one to two rectal pinch biopsies were collected. The specimen sequenced was gut tissue. The source is a boy younger than 18 with moderate ulcerative colitis. The chain recombines TRBV5-1 with TRBJ2-7; 10 positions agree with TRBD2. DNA for the CDR3: TGCGCCAGCAGCTTGGTAGGTAGCGGGGGGCCCTACGAGCAGTACTTC. Protein: CASSLVGSGGPYEQYF.